These 5 T cell receptor beta chains came from one sample sequenced in a study of blood T cell repertoires in COVID-19. Only in-frame clones appear in the TCRdb table, and some are missing; sequencing was by immunoSEQ multiplex PCR. Counted here are 60,000 to 75,000 clones, more than 75% occurring once; the ten biggest clones make up 6.6%. Sequencing was performed on peripheral blood. These receptors all stem from a man aged 45-65 years with active COVID-19.

The rearrangement joins TRBV6-6 to TRBJ1-3, with 7 bases fitting TRBD1. V trimming: 6 bases; J trimming: 0 bases; junction bases outside the gene matches: 5. The CDR3 runs 15 residues. Per germline, CDR1 MNHNY and CDR2 SVGAGI (reference sequence). CDR3 nucleotides: TGTGCCAGCAGCCTACAGGGGTACTCTGGAAACACCATATATTTT. It is translated as CASSLQGYSGNTIYF.

The chain uses TRBV6-6 and TRBJ1-2, with 7 bases aligning to TRBD1. This CDR3 contains 16 residues. The trim removed 2 bases at V and 6 bases at J, leaving 12 bases unmatched. Per germline, CDR1 MNHNY and CDR2 SVGAGI (reference sequence). The CDR3 nucleotides are TGTGCCAGCAGTTACGACGGGAGCGCAGGGGGAGATGGCTACACCTTC. It specifies CASSYDGSAGGDGYTF.

The chain couples TRBV5-1 to TRBJ2-3, with D unresolved. Germline values: CDR1 SGHRS, CDR2 YFSETQ. V was trimmed by 5 bases and J by 6 bases, leaving 16 bases between them. This CDR3 region has 14 residues. This chain's CDR3 is CASSPKADWDTQYF. In DNA, the CDR3 is TGCGCCAGCAGTCCGAAGGCCGACTGGGATACGCAGTATTTT. The variable domain in full, with the rest retrieved from reference TRBV5-1 and TRBJ2-3, is KAGVTQTPRYLIKTRGQQVTLSCSPISGHRSVSWYQQTPGQGLQFLFEYFSETQRNKGNFPGRFSGRQFSNSRSEMNVSTLELGDSALYLCASSPKADWDTQYFGPGTRLTVL.

CDR3 amino acids: CASSFRENQPQHF. The CDR3 coding sequence is TGTGCCAGCAGTTTTCGAGAGAATCAGCCCCAGCATTTT. This chain uses TRBV27 with TRBJ1-5; D unclear. The CDR3 extends over 13 amino acids. V was shortened by 3 bases and J by 4 bases, with 7 bases between the two germline ends. Germline values: CDR1 MNHEY, CDR2 SMNVEV (reference sequence).

The rearrangement joins TRBV27 to TRBJ1-6, with 8 bases matching TRBD1. There are 17 residues in the CDR3. Germline loops: CDR1 MNHEY, CDR2 SMNVEV (reference sequence). After removal of 4 bases from V and 6 bases from J, the junction contained 11 bases not matched to a gene. The CDR3: CASSSRQGLEGNSPLHF. The CDR3 coding sequence is TGTGCCAGCAGTTCAAGACAGGGGTTGGAGGGTAATTCACCCCTCCACTTT.